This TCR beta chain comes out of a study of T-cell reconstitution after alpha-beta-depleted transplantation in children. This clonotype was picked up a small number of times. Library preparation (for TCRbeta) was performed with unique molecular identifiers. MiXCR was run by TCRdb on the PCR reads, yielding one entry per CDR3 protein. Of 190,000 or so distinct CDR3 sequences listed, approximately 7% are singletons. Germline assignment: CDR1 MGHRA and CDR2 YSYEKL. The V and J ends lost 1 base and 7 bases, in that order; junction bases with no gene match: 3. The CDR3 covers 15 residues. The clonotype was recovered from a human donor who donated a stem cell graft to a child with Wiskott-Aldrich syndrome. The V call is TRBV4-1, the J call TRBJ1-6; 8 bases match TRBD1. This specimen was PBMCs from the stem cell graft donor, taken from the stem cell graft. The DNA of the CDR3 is TGCGCCAGCAGCCAAGGGACAGGGCGCAATTCACCCCTCCACTTT. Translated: CASSQGTGRNSPLHF.